This is a list of T cell receptor beta chains from one sample in a study of PD-1 blockade in mismatch repair-deficient tumors. Some clones are missing from TCRdb's copy, which holds only in-frame ones; the method was immunoSEQ multiplex PCR. The profile shows some 120,000 clones, 70% to 90% of them singletons. Sequenced material: peripheral blood, taken 44 weeks after starting pembrolizumab. The source is an adult with mismatch repair-deficient cancer. Each CDR3 is given with its conserved first and last residue. Each record gives: clone size, J gene, V gene, D gene, CDR3 protein, CDR3 DNA. A D gene is named only where the DNA matches it firmly. Clone sizes are given selectively: once, few, many, or a class where the clone is expanded.

size: .; J: TRBJ2-3; V: TRBV7-2; D: TRBD2; CDR3: CASSLRGLDADTQYF; DNA: TGTGCCAGCAGCTTAAGGGGACTAGATGCAGATACGCAGTATTTT
size: .; J: TRBJ2-1; V: TRBV19; D: TRBD2; CDR3: CASSIGSSGEQFF; DNA: TGTGCCAGTAGTATTGGTTCTAGCGGAGAGCAGTTCTTC
size: .; J: TRBJ2-1; V: TRBV7-6; D: TRBD2; CDR3: CASSGWRETFNEQFF; DNA: TGTGCCAGCAGCGGGTGGCGGGAGACTTTCAATGAGCAGTTCTTC
size: .; J: TRBJ2-3; V: TRBV10-3; D: TRBD1; CDR3: CAISEKTGGTDTQYF; DNA: TGTGCCATCAGTGAGAAAACAGGGGGGACAGATACGCAGTATTTT
size: once; J: TRBJ2-7; V: TRBV4-1; D: .; CDR3: CASSQDPSSARSEQYF; DNA: TGCGCCAGCAGCCAAGACCCGTCGTCCGCCAGAAGCGAGCAGTACTTC
size: .; J: TRBJ2-4; V: TRBV5-6; D: .; CDR3: CASSLMILAKNIQYF; DNA: TGTGCCAGCAGCCTCATGATTCTAGCCAAAAACATTCAGTACTTC
size: .; J: TRBJ2-7; V: TRBV27; D: TRBD2; CDR3: CASSLVAGRSYEQYF; DNA: TGTGCCAGCAGTTTGGTAGCGGGCAGGTCCTACGAGCAGTACTTC
size: few; J: TRBJ2-7; V: TRBV18; D: .; CDR3: CASSPQRATEQYF; DNA: TGTGCCAGCTCACCACAGCGAGCGACCGAGCAGTACTTC
size: .; J: TRBJ2-1; V: TRBV28; D: TRBD2; CDR3: CASRAPGLAPNEQFF; DNA: TGTGCCAGCAGAGCCCCGGGACTAGCGCCCAATGAGCAGTTCTTC
size: .; J: TRBJ1-3; V: TRBV28; D: .; CDR3: CASDGQSSGNTIYF; DNA: TGTGCCAGCGACGGGCAGAGCTCTGGAAACACCATATATTTT
size: once; J: TRBJ2-2; V: TRBV14; D: .; CDR3: CASSRRTENTGELFF; DNA: TGTGCCAGCAGCCGCCGGACAGAGAACACCGGGGAGCTGTTTTTT
size: .; J: TRBJ2-7; V: TRBV7-9; D: .; CDR3: CASSPNLNEQYF; DNA: TGTGCCAGCAGCCCCAATCTGAACGAGCAGTACTTC
size: .; J: TRBJ2-7; V: TRBV7-8; D: .; CDR3: CASSLDGTGSSYEQYF; DNA: TGTGCCAGCAGCTTAGACGGGACGGGAAGCTCCTACGAGCAGTACTTC
size: .; J: TRBJ2-6; V: TRBV27; D: .; CDR3: CASSFSVSGANVLTF; DNA: TGTGCCAGCAGTTTTTCGGTCTCTGGGGCCAACGTCCTGACTTTC
size: few; J: TRBJ2-7; V: TRBV11-1; D: TRBD2; CDR3: CASSPAPGLAGEQYF; DNA: TGTGCCAGCAGCCCGGCCCCGGGACTAGCGGGCGAGCAGTACTTC
size: .; J: TRBJ1-1; V: TRBV29-1; D: .; CDR3: CSVQRSQGTEAFF; DNA: TGCAGCGTTCAGAGGTCGCAGGGCACTGAAGCTTTCTTT
size: .; J: TRBJ1-1; V: TRBV10-3; D: TRBD1; CDR3: CAISSTPGQVIVTEAFF; DNA: TGTGCCATCAGTTCTACTCCGGGACAGGTAATAGTCACTGAAGCTTTCTTT
size: .; J: TRBJ2-1; V: TRBV6-6; D: TRBD1; CDR3: CASTPVWTGDEQFF; DNA: TGTGCCAGCACTCCAGTTTGGACAGGGGATGAGCAGTTCTTC
size: .; J: TRBJ1-2; V: TRBV19; D: .; CDR3: CASSIPGSGYGYTF; DNA: TGTGCCAGTAGTATTCCGGGTTCGGGTTATGGCTACACCTTC
size: .; J: TRBJ2-3; V: TRBV27; D: .; CDR3: CASTSFPPHGSATDTQYF; DNA: TGTGCCAGCACCAGTTTTCCCCCTCACGGGAGCGCGACAGATACGCAGTATTTT
size: .; J: TRBJ2-7; V: TRBV7-8; D: .; CDR3: CASSLATYPREQYF; DNA: TGTGCCAGCAGCTTAGCCACCTACCCTAGAGAGCAGTACTTC
size: few; J: TRBJ2-7; V: TRBV2; D: .; CDR3: CASSEPSEPYEQYF; DNA: TGTGCCAGCAGTGAACCCAGCGAGCCTTACGAGCAGTACTTC
size: .; J: TRBJ2-2; V: TRBV7-2; D: .; CDR3: CASSFLGLDTGELFF; DNA: TGTGCCAGCAGCTTCCTGGGACTCGACACCGGGGAGCTGTTTTTT
size: .; J: TRBJ2-3; V: TRBV4-1; D: TRBD2; CDR3: CASSQVTSGRDTDTQYF; DNA: TGCGCCAGCAGCCAAGTTACTAGCGGGAGGGACACAGATACGCAGTATTTT
size: .; J: TRBJ2-5; V: TRBV29-1; D: .; CDR3: CSVLRVGTETQYF; DNA: TGCAGCGTTTTAAGGGTAGGGACGGAGACCCAGTACTTC
size: once; J: TRBJ2-1; V: TRBV6-4; D: TRBD2; CDR3: CASSVNPGLAGGEQFF; DNA: TGTGCCAGCAGTGTGAATCCGGGACTAGCGGGAGGAGAGCAGTTCTTC
size: .; J: TRBJ2-3; V: TRBV28; D: TRBD2; CDR3: CASSPRSLAGGDTQYF; DNA: TGTGCCAGCAGTCCCCGCTCGCTAGCGGGAGGAGATACGCAGTATTTT
size: .; J: TRBJ1-2; V: TRBV30; D: .; CDR3: CAWRGGGGLMDGYTF; DNA: TGTGCCTGGAGAGGGGGAGGGGGGTTAATGGACGGCTACACCTTC
size: .; J: TRBJ2-7; V: TRBV6-1; D: TRBD2; CDR3: CASSDMGGTTYEQYF; DNA: TGTGCCAGCAGCGATATGGGGGGGACCACCTACGAGCAGTACTTC
size: .; J: TRBJ2-3; V: TRBV5-1; D: .; CDR3: CASSDGATDTQYF; DNA: TGCGCCAGCAGCGACGGGGCCACAGATACGCAGTATTTT
size: .; J: TRBJ2-5; V: TRBV5-1; D: TRBD1; CDR3: CASSTGTGEETQYF; DNA: TGCGCCAGCAGTACCGGGACAGGGGAAGAGACCCAGTACTTC
size: .; J: TRBJ1-1; V: TRBV9; D: .; CDR3: CASSASQGGGGAFF; DNA: TGTGCCAGCAGCGCCTCACAGGGTGGGGGGGGAGCTTTCTTT
size: .; J: TRBJ2-3; V: TRBV4-2; D: TRBD2; CDR3: CASSQAGLAGTDTQYF; DNA: TGTGCCAGCAGCCAAGCGGGACTAGCGGGCACAGATACGCAGTATTTT
size: .; J: TRBJ2-5; V: TRBV7-2; D: TRBD1; CDR3: CASSFTGVETQYF; DNA: TGTGCCAGCAGCTTTACAGGGGTAGAGACCCAGTACTTC
size: .; J: TRBJ1-1; V: TRBV4-2; D: .; CDR3: CASSPELGLLTEAFF; DNA: TGTGCCAGCAGCCCGGAACTTGGACTGCTCACTGAAGCTTTCTTT
size: .; J: TRBJ1-3; V: TRBV10-3; D: .; CDR3: CAISDRSSGNTIYF; DNA: TGTGCCATCAGTGACCGTAGCTCTGGAAACACCATATATTTT
size: once; J: TRBJ2-7; V: TRBV18; D: .; CDR3: CASSQKDLTGPSYEQYF; DNA: TGTGCCAGCTCCCAGAAAGACCTTACGGGACCGAGCTACGAGCAGTACTTC
size: .; J: TRBJ2-7; V: TRBV19; D: .; CDR3: CASSPWVMRGRDYEQYF; DNA: TGTGCCAGTAGTCCGTGGGTGATGCGAGGTAGGGACTACGAGCAGTACTTC
size: once; J: TRBJ2-2; V: TRBV7-7; D: .; CDR3: CASRSPGTTSGELFF; DNA: TGTGCTAGCAGATCGCCCGGGACGACGTCCGGGGAGCTGTTTTTT
size: .; J: TRBJ2-1; V: TRBV9; D: .; CDR3: CASSVSGSRSSYNEQFF; DNA: TGTGCCAGCAGCGTAAGTGGGTCCAGGAGCTCCTACAATGAGCAGTTCTTC
size: .; J: TRBJ1-2; V: TRBV7-2; D: TRBD1; CDR3: CASSFRTGRYGYTF; DNA: TGTGCCAGCAGCTTCCGGACAGGTCGCTATGGCTACACCTTC
size: .; J: TRBJ2-3; V: TRBV10-2; D: TRBD1; CDR3: CASTGQGTTDTQYF; DNA: TGCGCCAGCACCGGACAGGGGACGACAGATACGCAGTATTTT
size: few; J: TRBJ2-5; V: TRBV4-3; D: TRBD2; CDR3: CASSQVPSGSETQYF; DNA: TGCGCCAGCAGCCAAGTCCCTAGCGGGAGTGAGACCCAGTACTTC
size: .; J: TRBJ1-4; V: TRBV7-9; D: .; CDR3: CASRRGLLTNEKLFF; DNA: TGTGCCAGCAGACGGGGCCTTTTAACTAATGAAAAACTGTTTTTT
size: once; J: TRBJ2-5; V: TRBV2; D: TRBD2; CDR3: CASSEGLAGVYRETQYF; DNA: TGTGCCAGCAGTGAAGGTCTAGCGGGAGTATATAGAGAGACCCAGTACTTC
size: few; J: TRBJ2-1; V: TRBV4-2; D: .; CDR3: CASSQDLGDNEQFF; DNA: TGTGCCAGCAGCCAAGACCTGGGAGACAATGAGCAGTTCTTC
size: .; J: TRBJ2-3; V: TRBV12-5; D: .; CDR3: CASGLLGFHTDTQYF; DNA: TGTGCTAGTGGTTTGTTAGGGTTTCACACAGATACGCAGTATTTT
size: few; J: TRBJ2-7; V: TRBV29-1; D: .; CDR3: CSVRSYEQYF; DNA: TGCAGCGTTCGCAGCTACGAGCAGTACTTC
size: few; J: TRBJ2-7; V: TRBV4-1; D: .; CDR3: CASSQGFSGKPGPGPF; DNA: TGCGCCAGCAGCCAAGGGTTTTCAGGGAAACCGGGACCTGGACCTTTC